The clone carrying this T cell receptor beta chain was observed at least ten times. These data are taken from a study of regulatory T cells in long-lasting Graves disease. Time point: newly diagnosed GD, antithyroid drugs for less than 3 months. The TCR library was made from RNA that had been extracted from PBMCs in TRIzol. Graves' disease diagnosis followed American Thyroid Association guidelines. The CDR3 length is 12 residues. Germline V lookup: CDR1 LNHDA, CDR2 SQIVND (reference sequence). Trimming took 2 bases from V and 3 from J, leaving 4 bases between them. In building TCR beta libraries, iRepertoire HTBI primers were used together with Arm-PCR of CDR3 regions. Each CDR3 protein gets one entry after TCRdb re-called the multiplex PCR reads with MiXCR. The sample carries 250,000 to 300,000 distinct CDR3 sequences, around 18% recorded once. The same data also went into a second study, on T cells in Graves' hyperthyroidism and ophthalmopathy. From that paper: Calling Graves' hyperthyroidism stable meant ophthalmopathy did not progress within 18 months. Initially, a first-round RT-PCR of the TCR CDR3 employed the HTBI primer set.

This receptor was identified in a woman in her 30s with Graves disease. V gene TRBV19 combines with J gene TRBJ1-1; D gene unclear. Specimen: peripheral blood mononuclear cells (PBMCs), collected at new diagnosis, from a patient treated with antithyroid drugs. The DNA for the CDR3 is TGTGCCAGTAGTATACGGGACACTGAAGCTTTCTTT. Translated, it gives CASSIRDTEAFF.